This TCR beta chain appears in the sequencing data of a study of shared clonotypes between healthy human individuals. As for the study in general: The plates for each donor numbered three CD4 naive, three CD4 memory, two CD8 naive and one CD8 memory.

On this clone itself: Its antigen is currently unknown.

Only CD45RO-negative cells positively selected for CCR7 counted as naive CD8 cells, so terminally differentiated effector memory CD45RA+ cells were excluded. CDR1 and CDR2 (germline): MNHEY, SMNVEV (reference sequence). CDR3 length: 19 amino acids. V was clipped by 0 bases and J by 2 bases; unmatched bases: 9. For every subset, genomic DNA was evenly distributed across several immunoSEQ plates. Sequenced by immunoSEQ multiplex PCR; TCRdb stores in-frame clones only, minus some. The profile shows about 650,000 clones, around 95% of them singletons. General study findings and limits: Generation probabilities were higher for clonotypes shared across all four sorted-subset donors than for unshared ones.

The origin of this receptor is a woman aged 25-40 years in good health. The specimen was naive CD8+ T cells sorted from blood. The chain uses TRBV27 and TRBJ2-6, with 8 bases identical to TRBD2. CDR3 bases: TGTGCCAGCAGTTTATCTTTTGGCGGGAGGACCCCTGGGGCCAACGTCCTGACTTTC. Its protein product is CASSLSFGGRTPGANVLTF.